Sequencing of this T cell receptor (beta chain) was carried out in a study of OX40 agonist ivuxolimab in advanced cancers. Overall study context: Ivuxolimab is a fully human IgG2 antibody that activates OX40 (CD134).

Regarding the study as a whole: Low normalized T-cell clonal expansion was also seen in some nonresponders. By week 6 at 0.1 to 3.0 mg/kg, blood CD4+ and CD8+ T cells had expanded clonally. Averaged across samples, CD8+ T cells carried more expanded clones than CD4+ did.

The junction had 5 bases not matched to a gene; V was cut back by 2 bases and J by 4 bases. CDR3 length: 15 amino acids. The germline gives CDR1 SGDLS, CDR2 YYNGEE. Worth noting for this clone: Antigen: not known.

TCRdb keeps only in-frame clones here, not all; method: immunoSEQ multiplex PCR. The sample carries around 60,000 clones, around nine tenths recorded once. This TCR derives from an adult with an advanced solid tumor such as melanoma, head and neck, liver or kidney cancer. The gene calls are TRBV9 and TRBJ2-2; 7 nucleotides agree with TRBD2. The sequencing used CD4+ or CD8+ T cells sorted from blood, collected in a trial of the OX40 agonist ivuxolimab. CDR3 amino acids: CASSVGGGTTGELFF. The CDR3 DNA reads as TGTGCCAGCAGCGTGGGCGGGGGAACCACCGGGGAGCTGTTTTTT.